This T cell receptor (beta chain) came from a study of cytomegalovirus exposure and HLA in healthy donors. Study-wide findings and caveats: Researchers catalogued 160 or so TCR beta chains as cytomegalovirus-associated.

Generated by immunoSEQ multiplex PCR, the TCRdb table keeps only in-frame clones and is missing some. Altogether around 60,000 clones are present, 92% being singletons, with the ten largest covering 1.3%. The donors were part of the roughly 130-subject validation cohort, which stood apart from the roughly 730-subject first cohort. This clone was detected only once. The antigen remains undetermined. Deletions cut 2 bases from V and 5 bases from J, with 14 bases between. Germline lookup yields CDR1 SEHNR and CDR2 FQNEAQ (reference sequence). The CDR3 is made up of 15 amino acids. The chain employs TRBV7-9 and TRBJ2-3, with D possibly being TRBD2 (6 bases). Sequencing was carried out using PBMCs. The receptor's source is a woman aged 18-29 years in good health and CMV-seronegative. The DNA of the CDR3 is TGTGCCAGCAGCTTACCCGGGAGCGCAAGAGATACGCAGTATTTT. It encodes CASSLPGSARDTQYF.